This is a list of T cell receptor beta chains from one sample in a study of blood T cell repertoires in COVID-19. The method was immunoSEQ multiplex PCR; TCRdb's version includes in-frame clones alone and lacks a portion of them. The top ten hold about 7% of the sample, which has approximately 70,000 clones, 90% seen once. The sequenced sample was peripheral blood. These receptors came from an elderly woman with active COVID-19. CDR3s include the opening cysteine and the closing phenylalanine or tryptophan. Clone size, where shown, is once, few, many, or a class for clones that have expanded.

>.|TRBV5-6|15|TRBJ2-3
CASSSLYGGTDTQYF
>.|TRBV28|13|TRBJ2-7
CASSLRQSYEQYF
>.|TRBV18|15|TRBJ2-7
CASSPNTNNRDRQYF
>.|TRBV27|16|TRBJ2-1
CASSPLTPSSYNEQFF
>once|TRBV6-5|14|TRBJ1-5
CASINRALTQPQHF
>.|TRBV28|13|TRBJ2-7
CASSFRQGGEQYF
>.|TRBV27|16|TRBJ2-1
CASSPIAGGAYNEQFF
>.|TRBV6-6|13|TRBJ1-1
CASSYIGSVEAFF
>few|TRBV28|14|TRBJ1-3
CASSAGTAGNTIYF
>.|TRBV11-1|13|TRBJ1-2
CASSRPRGYGYTF
>.|TRBV6-5|15|TRBJ1-1
CASSPQGNPNTEAFF
>.|TRBV28|14|TRBJ1-5
CASSLAELIQPQHF
>.|TRBV5-1|16|TRBJ2-1
CASSLDGVHYRNEQFF
>.|TRBV7-9|14|TRBJ1-1
CASSLRDTGGEAFF
>.|TRBV6-2/TRBV6-3|12|TRBJ2-2
CASSHGAGELFF
>.|TRBV9|18|TRBJ1-3
CASSVGPVQSPSGNTIYF
>.|TRBV4-1|19|TRBJ2-5
CASSQEGTGTSGYQETQYF
>.|TRBV5-4|16|TRBJ1-6
CASSSFTGTPNSPLHF
>.|TRBV3-1/TRBV3-2|14|TRBJ1-1
CASSQPGQNTEAFF
>.|TRBV18|15|TRBJ2-5
CASSPGGDLRETQYF
>.|TRBV6-2/TRBV6-3|19|TRBJ1-5
CASSYRDRGLSTSNQPQHF
>.|TRBV18|18|TRBJ2-6
CASSPTSGESSGANVLTF
>.|TRBV6-5|15|TRBJ2-7
CASSYAFSGGTEQYF
>.|TRBV28|13|TRBJ1-2
CASSFAGNYGYTF
>.|TRBV5-6|17|TRBJ2-3
CASSLDSGGWGTDTQYF
>.|TRBV6-2/TRBV6-3|12|TRBJ1-2
CASSIANYGYTF
>.|TRBV14|15|TRBJ2-7
CASSQGHRGTYEQYF
>.|TRBV9|16|TRBJ2-2
CASSVESGLASGELFF
>.|TRBV5-1|14|TRBJ1-3
CASSSGTVWDTIYF
>.|TRBV29-1|11|TRBJ1-2
CSVGQGNGYTF
>.|TRBV6-5|16|TRBJ2-4
CASSYSAGLAKNIQYF
>.|TRBV14|14|TRBJ1-2
CASSQGRQDYGYTF
>.|TRBV6-1|17|TRBJ1-5
CASSARTGHPTGQPQHF
>.|TRBV2|15|TRBJ2-3
CASSADRVHPDTQYF
>.|TRBV28|13|TRBJ1-1
CASSPPGQGKAFF